These 29 T cell receptor beta chains share one sample of origin, sequenced in a study of blood T cell repertoires in COVID-19. Assay: immunoSEQ multiplex PCR; the TCRdb copy retains only in-frame clones and omits some. The data show 200,000 to 250,000 clones, about 86% seen once. Sequenced sample: PBMCs or T cells enriched from blood (not recorded which). The receptor set was obtained from a woman aged 50 to 65 with acute COVID-19.

The chain couples TRBV5-1 to TRBJ1-2, with 7 bases identical to TRBD1. This CDR3 has 14 residues. Germline V gene sequence: CDR1 SGHRS, CDR2 YFSETQ. Unmatched junction bases numbered 4, after V lost 0 bases and J lost 5 bases. The CDR3 coding sequence is TGCGCCAGCAGCTTGGTAACAGGGGATTATGGCTACACCTTC. Residues: CASSLVTGDYGYTF. Together with reference TRBV5-1 and TRBJ1-2, the CDR3 gives the full variable domain: KAGVTQTPRYLIKTRGQQVTLSCSPISGHRSVSWYQQTPGQGLQFLFEYFSETQRNKGNFPGRFSGRQFSNSRSEMNVSTLELGDSALYLCASSLVTGDYGYTFGSGTRLTVV.

V is TRBV6-5 and J is TRBJ2-1; 9 nucleotides agree with TRBD2. V was clipped by 4 bases and J by 4 bases; unmatched bases: 8. CDR1 and CDR2 from the germline V gene are MNHEY and SVGAGI. The CDR3 sequence is 16 residues long. The CDR3 protein is CASSLIRAGGYNEQFF. The CDR3 DNA reads as TGTGCCAGCAGTTTAATTCGGGCGGGAGGGTACAATGAGCAGTTCTTC.

V gene TRBV4-3 combines with J gene TRBJ2-7, with 10 bases aligning to TRBD1. The J segment lost 7 bases and the V segment lost 3 bases, leaving 9 bases of the junction unmatched. The CDR3 runs 15 residues. Germline V lookup: CDR1 LGHNA, CDR2 YSLEER. DNA for the CDR3: TGCGCCAGCAGCCAGATAAGACAGGGGGCAGGGGAGCAGTACTTC. Protein sequence: CASSQIRQGAGEQYF.

This chain links TRBV28 with TRBJ1-4; 10 nucleotides align to TRBD1. This CDR3 spans 15 amino acids. The V gene's germline CDR1 is MDHEN and CDR2 SYDVKM. Unmatched junction bases numbered 8, after V lost 7 bases and J lost 6 bases. The CDR3: CASTFRGQGYEKLFF. In DNA, the CDR3 is TGTGCCAGCACCTTTCGGGGACAGGGGTATGAAAAACTGTTTTTT.

This chain joins TRBV2 and TRBJ2-7, with D perhaps matching TRBD1 (6 bases). Germline V lookup: CDR1 SNHLY, CDR2 FYNNEI. Deletions cut 6 bases from V and 2 bases from J, with 8 bases between. CDR3 length: 12 amino acids. DNA of the CDR3: TGTGCCAGCAGAGGACAGCCCTACGAGCAGTACTTC. It yields the protein CASRGQPYEQYF.

This clone was counted only a few times. This chain connects TRBV12-5 to TRBJ1-5, with D possibly matching TRBD1 (5 bases). V lost 2 bases and J 3 bases, leaving 11 bases between the germline ends. This CDR3 region has 15 residues. Germline V gene data show CDR1 as LGHNT and CDR2 as FRNRAP. Here the CDR3 reads CASGLSGGDNQPQHF. CDR3 sequence (DNA): TGTGCTAGTGGTTTGTCCGGGGGTGACAATCAGCCCCAGCATTTT.

This chain joins TRBV30 and TRBJ1-2, with 7 bases that match TRBD1. This CDR3 comprises 15 residues. The V gene end was trimmed by 5 bases and the J gene end by 2 bases; junction bases not matched to a gene: 11. Germline assignment: CDR1 GTSNPN and CDR2 SVGIG (reference sequence). Here the CDR3 DNA reads TGTGCCTGGGGGGCAAGGGGGCAGGGGAACTATGGCTACACCTTC. Translated, it gives CAWGARGQGNYGYTF.

The V and J genes are TRBV19 and TRBJ2-3; 8 bases match TRBD1. After removal of 3 bases from V and 4 bases from J, the junction contained 3 bases not matched to a gene. Per germline, CDR1 LNHDA and CDR2 SQIVND (reference sequence). CDR3 length: 14 amino acids. This chain's CDR3 is CASSIPQGADTQYF. CDR3 DNA: TGTGCCAGTAGTATCCCACAGGGGGCAGATACGCAGTATTTT.

This chain links TRBV28 with TRBJ2-1; 10 positions agree with TRBD2. The CDR3 runs 14 residues. CDR1 and CDR2 from the germline V gene are MDHEN and SYDVKM. Losses at the gene ends were 5 bases for V and 7 bases for J; bases not matched to a gene: 5. CDR3 region: CASSLPSGGNEQFF. The DNA of the CDR3 is TGTGCCAGCAGTCTCCCTAGCGGGGGTAATGAGCAGTTCTTC.

V is TRBV5-4 and J is TRBJ2-7; weak D call: TRBD1 (6 bases). The germline V gene has CDR1 SGHNT and CDR2 YYREEE (reference sequence). Trimming removed 1 base at V and 9 bases at J, with 17 bases between. The CDR3 sequence is 14 residues long. This CDR3 reads CASSLFRDTLRQYF. The DNA for the CDR3 is TGTGCCAGCAGCTTGTTCCGGGACACTCTCCGGCAGTACTTC.

V and J are TRBV28 and TRBJ2-3, with D possibly matching TRBD1 (5 bases). Germline assignment: CDR1 MDHEN and CDR2 SYDVKM. The CDR3 loop spans 12 amino acids. The ends were cut back, 5 bases at V and 7 bases at J, with 10 bases in the middle. The CDR3 loop reads CASSVTGYTQYF. Written as DNA, the CDR3 is TGTGCCAGCAGTGTTACAGGTTATACGCAGTATTTT.

The chain employs TRBV4-3 and TRBJ2-3, with TRBD1 matching 7 bases. The CDR3 covers 13 residues. CDR1 is LGHNA and CDR2 is YSLEER in the germline V gene. J lost 15 bases, V lost 4 bases, and 13 bases had no gene match. The CDR3 spells CASSRIRDSDLYF. As DNA, the CDR3 is TGCGCCAGCAGCCGCATCCGGGACAGTGACCTCTATTTT.

This chain joins TRBV9 and TRBJ2-1; 12 bases align to TRBD2. Germline V lookup: CDR1 SGDLS, CDR2 YYNGEE. The V and J ends lost 0 bases and 6 bases, in that order; junction bases with no gene match: 10. The CDR3 spans 18 residues. The CDR3 loop reads CASSVAIGLAGGLNEQFF. DNA of the CDR3: TGTGCCAGCAGCGTAGCAATCGGGCTAGCGGGGGGGCTCAATGAGCAGTTCTTC.

The chain couples TRBV12-3 or TRBV12-4 to TRBJ1-1; D is ambiguous. The V gene lost 1 base and the J gene lost 11 bases, with 11 bases spanning the gap. The CDR3 covers 12 residues. The CDR3 here is CASSLGRAGAFF. Written as DNA, the CDR3 is TGTGCCAGCAGTTTAGGAAGGGCGGGGGCTTTCTTT.

The genes are TRBV6-2 or TRBV6-3 and TRBJ1-5; 8 bases are a match to TRBD1. CDR1 and CDR2 (germline): MNHEY, SVGEGT. Trimming cost V 6 bases and J 7 bases; bases outside gene matches: 14. This CDR3 is built from 16 residues. The CDR3 DNA reads as TGTGCCAGCAGCCTAGGGGCCGCAGGGGGCGGCCAGCCCCAGCATTTT. This encodes CASSLGAAGGGQPQHF.

This chain joins TRBV27 and TRBJ2-7; TRBD2 might be the D (6 bases). The CDR3 spans 15 residues. Germline loops: CDR1 MNHEY, CDR2 SMNVEV (reference sequence). V gave up 3 bases and J gave up 8 bases, with 20 bases separating them. CDR3 sequence (DNA): TGTGCCAGCAGTTTTAGGGACGGGGGAGTAGGCCAGCAGTACTTC. Its translation is CASSFRDGGVGQQYF.

This clone turned up a few times. The chain recombines TRBV4-1 with TRBJ1-1, with D perhaps TRBD1 (5 bases). CDR3 length: 15 residues. V was shortened by 4 bases and J by 1 base, with 13 bases between the two germline ends. Looked up from germline, CDR1 is MGHRA and CDR2 is YSYEKL. The CDR3 protein is CASSREGRTNTEAFF. CDR3 DNA: TGCGCCAGCAGCCGGGAGGGACGGACGAACACTGAAGCTTTCTTT.

The chain has TRBV25-1 and TRBJ2-3; possibly TRBD1 for D (5 bases). Germline V lookup: CDR1 MGHDK, CDR2 SYGVNS. The V end lost 2 bases, the J end lost 4 bases, and 10 bases lay between the germline ends. The length of the CDR3 is 14 residues. Written as DNA, the CDR3 is TGTGCCAGCAGTGAAGCAGGGTTCGCAGATACGCAGTATTTT. Its translation is CASSEAGFADTQYF.

This clone was detected a few times. Here the CDR3 DNA reads TGTGCCACCAGCAGAGCGTCCGGGACAGAGAATAATTCACCCCTCCACTTT. This codes for CATSRASGTENNSPLHF. V gene TRBV15 combines with J gene TRBJ1-6; 7 positions agree with TRBD1. Losses at the gene ends were 1 base for V and 5 bases for J; bases not matched to a gene: 8. This CDR3 has 17 residues. CDR1 and CDR2 (germline): LNHNV, YYDKDF (reference sequence).

J is TRBJ1-5 and V is TRBV2; tentative D call: TRBD1 (5 bases). This CDR3 spans 15 amino acids. CDR1 is SNHLY, CDR2 FYNNEI, per germline. V lost 5 bases, J lost 3 bases, and 14 bases lay in between. The CDR3 is CASSILGQYNQPQHF. CDR3 in DNA: TGTGCCAGCAGTATCTTGGGGCAGTACAATCAGCCCCAGCATTTT.

The CDR3 protein is CASSQDRRAAFF. The CDR3 DNA sequence: TGTGCCAGCAGCCAAGATCGTCGAGCGGCTTTCTTT. The chain joins TRBV3-1 (or the pseudogene TRBV3-2) to TRBJ1-1, with D unclear. Between the trimmed V and J ends, which lost 0 bases and 11 bases, there was a span of 10 bases. The germline V gene encodes CDR1 LGHDT and CDR2 YNNKEL (reference sequence). The CDR3 runs to 12 residues.

The V gene is TRBV29-1, the J gene TRBJ1-1; D might be TRBD1 (5 bases). Trimming pared 7 bases from V and 6 bases from J, leaving 18 bases between. Germline loops: CDR1 SQVTM, CDR2 ANQGSEA. CDR3 length: 13 amino acids. CDR3 loop: CSASWGEGAEAFF. The CDR3, as DNA: TGCAGCGCCTCATGGGGGGAAGGGGCTGAAGCTTTCTTT.

The chain is built from TRBV7-6 and TRBJ1-3; maybe TRBD1 (5 bases). The germline V gene encodes CDR1 SGHVS and CDR2 FNYEAQ. V lost 0 bases to trimming and J lost 3 bases, with 9 bases between them. The CDR3 spans 15 residues. The CDR3 sequence is CASSLAQGIGNTIYF. The CDR3 DNA reads as TGTGCCAGCAGCTTAGCCCAGGGTATTGGAAACACCATATATTTT.

This chain joins TRBV30 and TRBJ1-4; D possibly corresponds to TRBD1 (6 bases). Germline V gene lookup returns CDR1 GTSNPN and CDR2 SVGIG (reference sequence). Trimming pared 0 bases from V and 2 bases from J, leaving 16 bases between. The CDR3 has 17 residues. This chain's CDR3 is CAWSVRAGVRTNEKLFF. The CDR3 DNA sequence: TGTGCCTGGAGTGTACGGGCAGGGGTGAGGACTAATGAAAAACTGTTTTTT.

The rearrangement uses TRBV4-1 and TRBJ2-3; 8 nucleotides align to TRBD2. Germline loops: CDR1 MGHRA, CDR2 YSYEKL. This CDR3 spans 15 amino acids. The J segment lost 6 bases and the V segment lost 6 bases, leaving 11 bases of the junction unmatched. The CDR3 DNA reads TGCGCCAGCAGGAATCCGGGGGGGGGCTACGATACGCAGTATTTT. This encodes CASRNPGGGYDTQYF.

This chain connects TRBV15 to TRBJ2-5, with 7 bases identical to TRBD1. In germline, CDR1 is LNHNV, CDR2 YYDKDF (reference sequence). This CDR3 comprises 16 residues. The V gene end was trimmed by 1 base and the J gene end by 2 bases; junction bases not matched to a gene: 7. The CDR3 DNA reads TGTGCCACCAGCAGAGCCGCTGCAGGGGGACAAGAGACCCAGTACTTC. This encodes CATSRAAAGGQETQYF.

The chain joins TRBV7-8 to TRBJ1-2; 7 nucleotides match TRBD1. The V segment lost 5 bases and the J segment 4 bases; nucleotides outside the gene matches: 10. CDR3 length: 15 amino acids. From germline, CDR1 is SGHVS and CDR2 FQNEAQ. The chain's CDR3 is CASSTSDRAGYGYTF. The CDR3 nucleotides read TGTGCCAGCAGCACCTCAGACAGGGCGGGCTATGGCTACACCTTC.

This chain links TRBV10-3 with TRBJ2-7; 7 bases are a match to TRBD2. The germline gives CDR1 ENHRY, CDR2 SYGVKD. The CDR3 extends over 17 amino acids. V lost 0 bases to trimming and J lost 4 bases; unmatched junction nucleotides: 12. CDR3 sequence reads: CAISESLLGLQPYEQYF. As DNA, the CDR3 is TGTGCCATCAGTGAGTCTCTCTTGGGACTACAGCCGTACGAGCAGTACTTC.

The rearrangement joins TRBV7-9 to TRBJ2-3, with D uncertain. The CDR3 loop spans 11 amino acids. In germline, CDR1 is SEHNR, CDR2 FQNEAQ (reference sequence). Trimming shortened V by 2 bases and J by 6 bases, and 3 bases separated the two germline ends. This CDR3 is CASSLLDTQYF. The CDR3 nucleotides read TGTGCCAGCAGCTTACTTGATACGCAGTATTTT.